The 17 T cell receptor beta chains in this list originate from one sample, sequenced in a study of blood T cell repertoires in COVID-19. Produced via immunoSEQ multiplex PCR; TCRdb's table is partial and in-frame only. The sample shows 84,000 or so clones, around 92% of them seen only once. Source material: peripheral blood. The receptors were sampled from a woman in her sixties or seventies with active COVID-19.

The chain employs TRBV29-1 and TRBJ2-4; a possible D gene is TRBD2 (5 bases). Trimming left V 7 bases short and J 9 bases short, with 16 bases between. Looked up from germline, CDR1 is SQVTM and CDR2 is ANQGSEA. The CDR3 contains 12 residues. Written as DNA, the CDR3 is TGCAGCGGGGAAGGACTCGGCTCCATTCAGTACTTC. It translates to CSGEGLGSIQYF. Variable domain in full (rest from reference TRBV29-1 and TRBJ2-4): SAVISQKPSRDICQRGTSLTIQCQVDSQVTMMFWYRQQPGQSLTLIATANQGSEATYESGFVIDKFPISRPNLTFSTLTVSNMSPEDSSIYLCSGEGLGSIQYFGAGTRLSVL.

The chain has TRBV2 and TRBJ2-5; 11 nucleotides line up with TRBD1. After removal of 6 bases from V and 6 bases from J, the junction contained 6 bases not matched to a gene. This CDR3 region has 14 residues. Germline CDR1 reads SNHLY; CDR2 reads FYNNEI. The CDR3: CASRGGQGAKTQYF. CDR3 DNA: TGTGCCAGCAGGGGAGGACAGGGGGCAAAGACCCAGTACTTC.

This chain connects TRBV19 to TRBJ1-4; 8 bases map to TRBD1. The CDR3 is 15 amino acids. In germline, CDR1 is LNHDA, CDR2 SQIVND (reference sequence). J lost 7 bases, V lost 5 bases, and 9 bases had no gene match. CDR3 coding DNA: TGTGCCAGTAGTGACCAGGGGGCATCTGGTGAAAAACTGTTTTTT. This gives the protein CASSDQGASGEKLFF.

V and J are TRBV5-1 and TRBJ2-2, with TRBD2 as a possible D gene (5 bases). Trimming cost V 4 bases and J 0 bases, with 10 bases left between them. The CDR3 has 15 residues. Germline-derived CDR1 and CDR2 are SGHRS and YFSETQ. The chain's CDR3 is CASSPPSTNTGELFF. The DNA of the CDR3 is TGCGCCAGCAGCCCTCCTAGCACGAACACCGGGGAGCTGTTTTTT.

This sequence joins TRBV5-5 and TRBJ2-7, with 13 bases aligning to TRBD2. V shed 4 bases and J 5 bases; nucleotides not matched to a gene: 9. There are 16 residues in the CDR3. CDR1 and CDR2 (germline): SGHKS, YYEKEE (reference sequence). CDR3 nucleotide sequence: TGTGCCAGCAGCCCATTACTAGCGGGAGGGCCAAACGAGCAGTACTTC. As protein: CASSPLLAGGPNEQYF. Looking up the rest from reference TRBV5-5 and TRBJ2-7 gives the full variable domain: DAGVTQSPTHLIKTRGQQVTLRCSPISGHKSVSWYQQVLGQGPQFIFQYYEKEERGRGNFPDRFSARQFPNYSSELNVNALLLGDSALYLCASSPLLAGGPNEQYFGPGTRLTVT.

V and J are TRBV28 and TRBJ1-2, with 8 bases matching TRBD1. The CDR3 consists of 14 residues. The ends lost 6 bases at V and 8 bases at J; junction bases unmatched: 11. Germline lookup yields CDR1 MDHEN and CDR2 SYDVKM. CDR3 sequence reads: CASRAQGALTGYTF. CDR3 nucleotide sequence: TGTGCCAGCAGGGCCCAGGGGGCCCTCACGGGCTACACCTTC.

The CDR3 region is CSACTSGSYNEQFF. CDR3 nucleotide sequence: TGCAGCGCCTGTACTAGCGGGAGTTACAATGAGCAGTTCTTC. The V and J genes are TRBV29-1 and TRBJ2-1; the match to TRBD2 covers 11 bases. Trimming removed 7 bases from V and 4 bases from J; junction bases left unmatched: 6. Germline CDR1 reads SQVTM; CDR2 reads ANQGSEA. The CDR3 has 14 residues.

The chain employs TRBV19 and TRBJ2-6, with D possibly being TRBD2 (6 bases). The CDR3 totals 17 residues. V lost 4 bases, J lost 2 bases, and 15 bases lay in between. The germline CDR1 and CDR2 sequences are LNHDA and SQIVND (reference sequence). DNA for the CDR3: TGTGCCAGTAGTAAGGGGCGGAGGGATGCTGGGGCCAACGTCCTGACTTTC. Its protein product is CASSKGRRDAGANVLTF.

This CDR3 reads CASGLGQEAGYTF. CDR3 sequence (DNA): TGTGCCAGCGGCCTGGGACAGGAGGCTGGCTACACCTTC. This chain joins TRBV18 and TRBJ1-2, with 8 bases lining up with TRBD1. The CDR3 spans 13 residues. V lost 8 bases and J lost 7; bases outside the gene matches: 9. The germline CDR1 and CDR2 sequences are KGHSH and LQKENI.

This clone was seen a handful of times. The CDR3 is CASRPLRQDYNEQFF. In DNA, the CDR3 is TGTGCCAGCCGGCCGTTGAGACAGGACTACAATGAGCAGTTCTTC. The chain uses TRBV28 and TRBJ2-1; possible D gene TRBD1, 6 bases. Germline CDR1 reads MDHEN; CDR2 reads SYDVKM. Trimming shortened V by 8 bases and J by 3 bases, and 17 bases separated the two germline ends. CDR3 length: 15 residues.

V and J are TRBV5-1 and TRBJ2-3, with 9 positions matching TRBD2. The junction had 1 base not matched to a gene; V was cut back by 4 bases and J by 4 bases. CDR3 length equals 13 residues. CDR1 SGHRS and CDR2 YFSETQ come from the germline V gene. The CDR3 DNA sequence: TGCGCCAGCAGCCGCGGGGGGGCAGATACGCAGTATTTT. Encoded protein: CASSRGGADTQYF.

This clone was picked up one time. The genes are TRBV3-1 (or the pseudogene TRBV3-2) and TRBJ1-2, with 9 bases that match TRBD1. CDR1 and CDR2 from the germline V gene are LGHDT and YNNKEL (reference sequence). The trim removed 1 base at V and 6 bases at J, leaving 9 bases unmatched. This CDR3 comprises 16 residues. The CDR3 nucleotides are TGTGCCAGCAGCCAAGTCGTGGGACAGGGTGAAAATGGCTACACCTTC. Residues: CASSQVVGQGENGYTF.

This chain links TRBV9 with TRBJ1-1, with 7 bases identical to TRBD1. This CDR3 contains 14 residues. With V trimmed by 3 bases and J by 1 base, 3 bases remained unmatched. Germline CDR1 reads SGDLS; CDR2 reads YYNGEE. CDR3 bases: TGTGCCAGCAGCGCGGGACAGAAGAACACTGAAGCTTTCTTT. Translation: CASSAGQKNTEAFF.

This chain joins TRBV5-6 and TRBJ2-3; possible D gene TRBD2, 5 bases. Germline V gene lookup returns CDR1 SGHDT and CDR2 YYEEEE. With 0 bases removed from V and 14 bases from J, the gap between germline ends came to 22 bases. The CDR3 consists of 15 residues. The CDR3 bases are TGTGCCAGCAGCTTGGTAAGAATGGAGCGGTACCTTCTGTATTTT. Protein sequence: CASSLVRMERYLLYF.

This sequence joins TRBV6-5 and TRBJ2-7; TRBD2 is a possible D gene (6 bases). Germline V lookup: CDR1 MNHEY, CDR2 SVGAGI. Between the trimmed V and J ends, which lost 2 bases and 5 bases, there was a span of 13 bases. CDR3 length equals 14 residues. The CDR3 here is CASSYREYGDEQYF. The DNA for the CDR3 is TGTGCCAGCAGTTACCGGGAGTACGGCGACGAGCAGTACTTC.

Written as DNA, the CDR3 is TGTGCCAGCAGTGAAGGGGCCGTGAACACTGAAGCTTTCTTT. Translation: CASSEGAVNTEAFF. The J gene is TRBJ1-1, the V gene TRBV2; D call uncertain. Germline CDR1 SNHLY, CDR2 FYNNEI. The CDR3 length is 14 residues. Trimming cost V 1 base and J 0 bases, with 6 bases left between them. Together with reference TRBV2 and TRBJ1-1, the CDR3 gives the full variable domain: EPEVTQTPSHQVTQMGQEVILRCVPISNHLYFYWYRQILGQKVEFLVSFYNNEISEKSEIFDDQFSVERPDGSNFTLKIRSTKLEDSAMYFCASSEGAVNTEAFFGQGTRLTVV.

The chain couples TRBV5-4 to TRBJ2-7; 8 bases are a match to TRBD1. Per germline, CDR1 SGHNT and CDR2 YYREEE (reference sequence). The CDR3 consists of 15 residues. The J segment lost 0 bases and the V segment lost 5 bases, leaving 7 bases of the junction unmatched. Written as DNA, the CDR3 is TGTGCCAGCAGAAATGGACAGGGAAGCTCCTACGAGCAGTACTTC. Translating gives CASRNGQGSSYEQYF. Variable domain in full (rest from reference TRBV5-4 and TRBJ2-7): ETGVTQSPTHLIKTRGQQVTLRCSSQSGHNTVSWYQQALGQGPQFIFQYYREEENGRGNFPPRFSGLQFPNYSSELNVNALELDDSALYLCASRNGQGSSYEQYFGPGTRLTVT.